This T cell receptor (beta chain) stems from a study of PD-1 blockade in classical Hodgkin lymphoma. Study-level findings and limits: There was a significant rise in CD4+ TCR diversity by C4D1, with no such rise for CD8+. Patients excluded were those beginning nivolumab under 1 year after ASCT. Reasons behind the repertoire differences stay unclear, perhaps disease activity or earlier therapy.

All the patients suffered relapse after autologous stem cell transplantation, and brentuximab vedotin exposure differed. This clone was detected only once. Its antigen is unidentified. Clones were read by immunoSEQ multiplex PCR, and TCRdb kept only the in-frame ones, dropping some. The sample lists about 40,000 clones; approximately 87% were seen once. The sequence was collected from a human donor with classical Hodgkin lymphoma. The material was peripheral blood mononuclear cells (PBMCs), obtained at baseline.

The CDR3 loop is CASSLSGANTEAFF. For the CDR3, the DNA is TGCGCCAGCAGCTTATCAGGAGCGAACACTGAAGCTTTCTTT. J is TRBJ1-1 and V is TRBV5-1; D is unresolved. CDR1 and CDR2 from the germline V gene are SGHRS and YFSETQ. V shed 2 bases and J shed 1 base, with 9 bases lying between them. The CDR3 is 14 amino acids.